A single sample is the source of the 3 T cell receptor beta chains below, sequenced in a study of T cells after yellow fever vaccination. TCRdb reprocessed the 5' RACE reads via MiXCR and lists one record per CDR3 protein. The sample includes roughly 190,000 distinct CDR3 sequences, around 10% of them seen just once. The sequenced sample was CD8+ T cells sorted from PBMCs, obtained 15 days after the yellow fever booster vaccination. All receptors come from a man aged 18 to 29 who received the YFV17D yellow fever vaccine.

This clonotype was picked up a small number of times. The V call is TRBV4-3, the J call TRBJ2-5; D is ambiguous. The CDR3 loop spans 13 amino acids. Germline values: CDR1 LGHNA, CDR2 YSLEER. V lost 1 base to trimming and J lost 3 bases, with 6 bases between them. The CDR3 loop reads CASSQGYEETQYF. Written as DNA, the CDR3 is TGCGCCAGCAGCCAAGGCTACGAAGAGACCCAGTACTTC.

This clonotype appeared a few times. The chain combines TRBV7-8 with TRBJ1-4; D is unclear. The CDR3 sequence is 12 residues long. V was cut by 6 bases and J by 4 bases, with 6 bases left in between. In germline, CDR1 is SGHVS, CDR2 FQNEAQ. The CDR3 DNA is TGTGCCAGCAGACCGGGTAATGAAAAACTGTTTTTT. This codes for CASRPGNEKLFF.

CDR3 residues: CASSLARLAGQFF. DNA of the CDR3: TGCGCCAGCAGCTTGGCCAGACTAGCAGGGCAGTTCTTC. The chain recombines TRBV5-1 with TRBJ2-1, with TRBD2 matching 7 bases. The length of the CDR3 is 13 residues. J gave up 12 bases and V 0 bases, and 6 bases lay outside the gene matches. Germline assignment: CDR1 SGHRS and CDR2 YFSETQ.